This T cell receptor beta chain was sequenced during a study of blood T cells in healthy people across ages. The CDR3 runs 14 residues. Germline V gene data show CDR1 as LNHNV and CDR2 as YYDKDF (reference sequence). Per-sample yields of isolated PBMCs were at least 6 million. Sample-barcoded 5' priming and a J-beta primer mix drove a second PCR of 7 to 11 cycles. MiXCR, run by TCRdb on the 5' RACE reads, gives a single entry per CDR3 protein. Counted here are roughly 1,500,000 distinct CDR3 sequences, about 32% occurring once; the ten biggest clones make up approximately 10%. The sequence derives from a woman under 40 in good health. What was sequenced was blood. The V and J genes are TRBV15 and TRBJ2-7; D uncertain. The DNA end favors TRBJ2-5, so the J call may be wrong. CDR3 loop: CATSRQQRWETQYF. In DNA, the CDR3 is TGTGCCACCAGCAGACAACAGAGGTGGGAGACCCAGTACTTC.